Each of the 9 T cell receptor beta chains below was sequenced from the same sample in a study of T cell responses to AZD1222 COVID-19 vaccine. Generated by immunoSEQ multiplex PCR, the TCRdb table keeps only in-frame clones and is missing some. The sample records under 170,000 clones, roughly 90% being singletons. Specimen: peripheral blood, collected 28 days after the second AZD1222 dose. The origin of the receptors is an adult who received the AZD1222 COVID-19 vaccine.

The chain recombines TRBV18 with TRBJ1-1; perhaps TRBD1 as D (6 bases). This CDR3 has 16 amino acids. V gave up 5 bases and J gave up 2 bases, with 18 bases separating them. Germline-derived CDR1 and CDR2 are KGHSH and LQKENI. The CDR3 DNA reads TGTGCCAGCTCATCTACAGGGAGGGGGGTCAACACTGAAGCTTTCTTT. It encodes CASSSTGRGVNTEAFF. The full variable domain, rest sourced from reference TRBV18 and TRBJ1-1, is NAGVMQNPRHLVRRRGQEARLRCSPMKGHSHVYWYRQLPEEGLKFMVYLQKENIIDESGMPKERFSAEFPKEGPSILRIQQVVRGDSAAYFCASSSTGRGVNTEAFFGQGTRLTVV.

The rearrangement joins TRBV15 to TRBJ2-7; 8 nucleotides match TRBD2. The trim removed 5 bases at V and 2 bases at J, leaving 11 bases unmatched. This CDR3 spans 16 amino acids. Germline CDR1 and CDR2: LNHNV and YYDKDF (reference sequence). The CDR3 sequence is CATSSRTSSITYEQYF. DNA of the CDR3: TGTGCCACCAGCTCTCGGACTAGCTCAATTACCTACGAGCAGTACTTC. The full variable domain, rest sourced from reference TRBV15 and TRBJ2-7, is DAMVIQNPRYQVTQFGKPVTLSCSQTLNHNVMYWYQQKSSQAPKLLFHYYDKDFNNEADTPDNFQSRRPNTSFCFLDIRSPGLGDTAMYLCATSSRTSSITYEQYFGPGTRLTVT.

This clone was found once. The V call is TRBV5-1, the J call TRBJ1-3; 11 bases agree with TRBD1. Losses at the gene ends were 4 bases for V and 4 bases for J; bases not matched to a gene: 7. CDR1 and CDR2 (germline): SGHRS, YFSETQ. The CDR3 sequence is 16 residues long. CDR3 DNA: TGCGCCAGCAGCCAAGGACAGGGGGCGCGAGGAAACACCATATATTTT. Encoded protein: CASSQGQGARGNTIYF.

The rearrangement links TRBV28 to TRBJ1-5; D gene uncertain. The V end was cut by 3 bases, the J end by 7 bases, with 7 bases between. CDR1 and CDR2 from the germline V gene are MDHEN and SYDVKM. This CDR3 comprises 12 residues. The CDR3 nucleotides are TGTGCCAGCAGTTTTAGATTGCAGCCCCAGCATTTT. It encodes CASSFRLQPQHF.

The chain couples TRBV27 to TRBJ2-3, with 9 bases identical to TRBD2. Losses at the gene ends were 5 bases for V and 3 bases for J; bases not matched to a gene: 9. Germline V lookup: CDR1 MNHEY, CDR2 SMNVEV (reference sequence). The CDR3 is 16 residues long. The DNA for the CDR3 is TGTGCCAGCAGTCCCCGTTCTAGCGGGATGACAGATACGCAGTATTTT. Residues: CASSPRSSGMTDTQYF.

The chain carries TRBV19 and TRBJ2-1, with D unclear. Trimming pared 3 bases from V and 2 bases from J, leaving 11 bases between. Germline CDR1 is LNHDA and CDR2 is SQIVND (reference sequence). The CDR3 runs to 15 residues. The chain's CDR3 is CASSIMPHTYNEQFF. The CDR3 DNA is TGTGCCAGTAGTATCATGCCCCACACCTACAATGAGCAGTTCTTC.

The CDR3: CASSYHRGRVSNTEAFF. The CDR3 nucleotides read TGTGCCAGCAGTTACCACAGGGGGCGCGTTTCGAACACTGAAGCTTTCTTT. The chain combines TRBV6-2 or TRBV6-3 with TRBJ1-1; TRBD1 matches at 9 bases. The germline CDR1 and CDR2 sequences are MNHEY and SVGEGT. This CDR3 is 17 amino acids long. The V and J ends lost 2 bases and 1 base, in that order; junction bases with no gene match: 8.

The chain couples TRBV4-1 to TRBJ2-7, with 10 bases that match TRBD2. CDR1 is MGHRA, CDR2 YSYEKL, per germline. There are 15 residues in the CDR3. V trimming: 1 base; J trimming: 2 bases; junction bases outside the gene matches: 2. This chain's CDR3 is CASSQGTSGAYEQYF. The DNA for the CDR3 is TGCGCCAGCAGCCAAGGGACTAGCGGTGCCTACGAGCAGTACTTC.

The chain carries TRBV5-4 and TRBJ2-2, with D unclear. Germline V gene lookup returns CDR1 SGHNT and CDR2 YYREEE (reference sequence). Trimming left V 4 bases short and J 0 bases short, with 10 bases between. The CDR3 extends over 15 amino acids. The CDR3 reads CASSPDGSNTGELFF. DNA for the CDR3: TGTGCCAGCAGCCCGGACGGATCGAACACCGGGGAGCTGTTTTTT.